One sample yielded the 31 T cell receptor beta chains listed below, sequenced in a study of cytomegalovirus exposure and HLA in healthy donors. The repertoire was sequenced with immunoSEQ multiplex PCR; TCRdb's copy has only in-frame clones and lacks some. The table has under 150,000 clones, about 91% seen once. Sequencing input: PBMCs. Every receptor here comes from a young woman in good health and CMV-seropositive.

The V gene is TRBV7-9, the J gene TRBJ2-2, with 8 positions matching TRBD1. The ends lost 9 bases at V and 2 bases at J; junction bases unmatched: 8. Germline CDR1 is SEHNR and CDR2 is FQNEAQ (reference sequence). The CDR3 is made up of 15 amino acids. In DNA form, the CDR3 reads TGTGCCAGTTATCACAGGGGGATTAACACCGGGGAGCTGTTTTTT. This gives the protein CASYHRGINTGELFF.

A single count supports this clone. The chain couples TRBV11-2 to TRBJ2-5, with 8 positions matching TRBD1. The V gene end was trimmed by 2 bases and the J gene end by 4 bases; junction bases not matched to a gene: 0. CDR1 is SGHAT, CDR2 FQNNGV, per germline. This CDR3 contains 13 residues. This CDR3 reads CASSLQGAETQYF. As DNA, the CDR3 is TGTGCCAGCAGCTTACAGGGGGCAGAGACCCAGTACTTC.

The gene calls are TRBV5-6 and TRBJ1-2; unclear D gene. The V and J ends lost 3 bases and 3 bases respectively, with 21 bases between them. Germline lookup yields CDR1 SGHDT and CDR2 YYEEEE. The CDR3 has 17 residues. CDR3 DNA: TGTGCCAGCAGCTCGGGGTCGGGGTACAGTTTCTACTATGGCTACACCTTC. The encoded protein is CASSSGSGYSFYYGYTF. Based on the CDR3 plus reference TRBV5-6 and TRBJ1-2, the full variable domain is DAGVTQSPTHLIKTRGQQVTLRCSPKSGHDTVSWYQQALGQGPQFIFQYYEEEERQRGNFPDRFSGHQFPNYSSELNVNALLLGDSALYLCASSSGSGYSFYYGYTFGSGTRLTVV.

The chain links TRBV28 to TRBJ1-6; D may be TRBD1 (5 bases). The CDR3 is made up of 14 amino acids. Germline CDR1 and CDR2: MDHEN and SYDVKM. The V end was cut by 4 bases, the J end by 6 bases, with 10 bases between. The DNA for the CDR3 is TGTGCCAGCAGTTCTGGTGGGGCTAATTCACCCCTCCACTTT. Its translation is CASSSGGANSPLHF.

This chain uses TRBV28 with TRBJ2-3; TRBD2 aligns across 15 bases. The V and J ends lost 10 bases and 2 bases, in that order; junction bases with no gene match: 13. CDR3 length: 18 amino acids. Germline V gene lookup returns CDR1 MDHEN and CDR2 SYDVKM. The CDR3: CATATGTSGGKYTDTQYF. The CDR3 nucleotides are TGTGCCACCGCAACTGGGACTAGCGGGGGGAAATACACAGATACGCAGTATTTT. Full variable domain (rest looked up from reference TRBV28 and TRBJ2-3): DVKVTQSSRYLVKRTGEKVFLECVQDMDHENMFWYRQDPGLGLRLIYFSYDVKMKEKGDIPEGYSVSREKKERFSLILESASTNQTSMYLCATATGTSGGKYTDTQYFGPGTRLTVL.

The chain links TRBV7-2 to TRBJ1-6; possibly TRBD1 for D (5 bases). This CDR3 is 15 amino acids long. Trimming shortened V by 1 base and J by 7 bases, and 11 bases separated the two germline ends. Germline CDR1 SGHTA, CDR2 FQGNSA. In DNA form, the CDR3 reads TGTGCCAGCAGCTTAGAATACAGGTGGAATTCACCCCTCCACTTT. It encodes CASSLEYRWNSPLHF.

This chain joins TRBV11-2 and TRBJ2-2; possible D gene TRBD2, 6 bases. The CDR3 spans 16 residues. V lost 5 bases to trimming and J lost 0 bases, with 13 bases between them. Germline V CDR1 and CDR2: SGHAT, FQNNGV. For the CDR3, the DNA is TGTGCCAGCAGCCATGGGGGACTCTCGAACACCGGGGAGCTGTTTTTT. This sequence encodes CASSHGGLSNTGELFF.

This chain joins TRBV30 and TRBJ2-1, with 11 nucleotides matching TRBD1. Germline CDR1 reads GTSNPN; CDR2 reads SVGIG (reference sequence). The CDR3 runs 17 residues. Trimming removed 0 bases from V and 10 bases from J; junction bases left unmatched: 14. The CDR3 region has the DNA TGTGCCTGGAGTGTGTCCACGGGACAGGGGGTTTACGGGGAGCAGTTCTTC. Translation: CAWSVSTGQGVYGEQFF. Combining the CDR3 with reference TRBV30 and TRBJ2-1 gives the whole variable domain SQTIHQWPATLVQPVGSPLSLECTVEGTSNPNLYWYRQAAGRGLQLLFYSVGIGQISSEVPQNLSASRPQDRQFILSSKKLLLSDSGFYLCAWSVSTGQGVYGEQFFGPGTRLTVL.

V gene TRBV7-6 combines with J gene TRBJ2-2; TRBD1 agrees at 7 bases. CDR1 is SGHVS and CDR2 is FNYEAQ in the germline V gene. V shed 5 bases and J 4 bases; nucleotides not matched to a gene: 10. This CDR3 comprises 16 residues. As DNA, the CDR3 is TGTGCCAGCAGCCTTGGGACAGTGATGGGCACCGGGGAGCTGTTTTTT. This codes for CASSLGTVMGTGELFF.

This clone was seen only a few times. The CDR3 DNA reads TGTGCCAGCAGCTTAGACCCAGGGGTGGAGACCCAGTACTTC. Translating it yields CASSLDPGVETQYF. The V call is TRBV7-8, the J call TRBJ2-5; perhaps TRBD1 as D (6 bases). The CDR3 runs 14 residues. Germline V CDR1 and CDR2: SGHVS, FQNEAQ. V was trimmed by 1 base and J by 5 bases, leaving 11 bases between them.

This clone was seen just once. The gene calls are TRBV28 and TRBJ2-3; the D is unclear. The CDR3 covers 11 residues. The germline gives CDR1 MDHEN, CDR2 SYDVKM. V was trimmed by 5 bases and J by 3 bases, leaving 3 bases between them. The CDR3 sequence: CASSTTDTQYF. CDR3 DNA sequence: TGTGCCAGCAGTACTACAGATACGCAGTATTTT.

CDR3: CASRVPGQGLNTEAFF. In DNA form, the CDR3 reads TGTGCCAGCAGGGTCCCGGGACAGGGCCTGAACACTGAAGCTTTCTTT. V and J are TRBV2 and TRBJ1-1, with 9 nucleotides matching TRBD1. Unmatched junction bases numbered 8, after V lost 6 bases and J lost 0 bases. The CDR3 covers 16 residues. The V gene's germline CDR1 is SNHLY and CDR2 FYNNEI.

This clone has only one observation. The CDR3 DNA sequence: TGCGCCAGCAGCTTACAGGGGAACACCGGGGAGCTGTTTTTT. Amino acids: CASSLQGNTGELFF. The chain is built from TRBV5-1 and TRBJ2-2; possibly TRBD1 for D (6 bases). Per germline, CDR1 SGHRS and CDR2 YFSETQ. The V gene lost 2 bases and the J gene lost 1 base, with 6 bases spanning the gap. The CDR3 spans 14 residues.

The V and J genes are TRBV6-6 and TRBJ2-7, with 9 nucleotides matching TRBD1. J was trimmed by 5 bases and V by 6 bases; bases with no gene match: 8. This CDR3 is 14 amino acids long. Germline assignment: CDR1 MNHNY and CDR2 SVGAGI (reference sequence). Here the CDR3 DNA reads TGTGCCAGCAGAGGTCCCGGGACAGGGAACGAGCAGTACTTC. Translated, it gives CASRGPGTGNEQYF.

DNA of the CDR3: TGCGCCAGCAGTGAGCCGACAGGGTTGGAGACCCAGTACTTC. Its translation: CASSEPTGLETQYF. The rearrangement links TRBV10-1 to TRBJ2-5; 7 bases are shared with TRBD1. CDR1 and CDR2 (germline): WNHNN, SYGVQD (reference sequence). Trimming at V came to 2 bases and at J to 5 bases, leaving 5 bases not matched to a gene. CDR3 length: 14 residues.

The chain recombines TRBV18 with TRBJ2-2, with a possible D match to TRBD1 (5 bases). Per germline, CDR1 KGHSH and CDR2 LQKENI. The CDR3 spans 17 residues. V was pared by 1 base and J by 1 base, with 13 bases between. The CDR3 spells CASSPRGKLLNTGELFF. CDR3 DNA: TGTGCCAGCTCACCACGGGGCAAATTATTGAACACCGGGGAGCTGTTTTTT.

This clone occurred a few times. The V gene is TRBV10-3, the J gene TRBJ1-1; D unresolved. Germline loops: CDR1 ENHRY, CDR2 SYGVKD. This CDR3 spans 14 amino acids. The ends were cut back, 5 bases at V and 3 bases at J, with 13 bases in the middle. Written as DNA, the CDR3 is TGTGCCATCAGTACGGACTACGCGGACACTGAAGCTTTCTTT. This gives the protein CAISTDYADTEAFF.

This clone was observed a single time. This chain connects TRBV5-4 to TRBJ1-5; tentative D call: TRBD1 (5 bases). The V gene lost 0 bases and the J gene lost 7 bases, with 11 bases spanning the gap. Germline V gives CDR1 SGHNT, CDR2 YYREEE (reference sequence). The CDR3 covers 14 residues. In nucleotides, the CDR3 is TGTGCCAGCAGCTTGGACGGGGGGGAACAGCCCCAGCATTTT. Its translation: CASSLDGGEQPQHF.

The V and J genes are TRBV28 and TRBJ2-1; 12 positions agree with TRBD2. This CDR3 contains 15 residues. With V trimmed by 7 bases and J by 6 bases, 7 bases remained unmatched. Germline V gene sequence: CDR1 MDHEN, CDR2 SYDVKM. CDR3 loop: CASISGLAGINEQFF. Written as DNA, the CDR3 is TGTGCCAGCATCTCTGGACTAGCGGGGATCAATGAGCAGTTCTTC.

The rearrangement uses TRBV6-1 and TRBJ2-5, with 7 bases fitting TRBD1. There are 14 residues in the CDR3. V shed 7 bases and J 1 base; nucleotides not matched to a gene: 6. Germline values: CDR1 MNHNS, CDR2 SASEGT. The CDR3 sequence: CASKLGQLQETQYF. As DNA, the CDR3 is TGTGCCAGCAAACTGGGACAGCTCCAAGAGACCCAGTACTTC.

The chain has TRBV7-3 and TRBJ2-2; 11 nucleotides agree with TRBD1. The V and J ends lost 5 bases and 4 bases, in that order; junction bases with no gene match: 9. The CDR3 totals 17 residues. Germline loops: CDR1 SGHTA, CDR2 FQGTGA. The CDR3 region has the DNA TGTGCCAGCAGCCAGAGGACAGGGGGCGCAACCACCGGGGAGCTGTTTTTT. Residues: CASSQRTGGATTGELFF. The whole variable domain, filled in from reference TRBV7-3 and TRBJ2-2, reads GAGVSQTPSNKVTEKGKYVELRCDPISGHTALYWYRQSLGQGPEFLIYFQGTGAADDSGLPNDRFFAVRPEGSVSTLKIQRTERGDSAVYLCASSQRTGGATTGELFFGEGSRLTVL.

V and J are TRBV7-6 and TRBJ1-5, with D hard to call. V gave up 0 bases and J gave up 4 bases, with 4 bases separating them. The CDR3 totals 13 residues. CDR1 is SGHVS and CDR2 is FNYEAQ in the germline V gene. CDR3 sequence: CASSLARNQPQHF. The CDR3 DNA sequence: TGTGCCAGCAGCTTAGCGCGGAATCAGCCCCAGCATTTT.

The chain carries TRBV4-1 and TRBJ2-7; TRBD1 matches at 7 bases. Germline V gives CDR1 MGHRA, CDR2 YSYEKL. Trimming removed 1 base from V and 7 bases from J; junction bases left unmatched: 13. The CDR3 has 16 amino acids. The CDR3 coding sequence is TGCGCCAGCAGCCAAGCGGCCCGACAGGGATTCCTGGAGCAGTACTTC. Translated: CASSQAARQGFLEQYF.

CDR3 amino acids: CAGEGHTTNQPQHF. CDR3 DNA sequence: TGTGCCGGCGAGGGACACACCACCAACCAGCCCCAGCATTTT. The V gene is TRBV6-7, the J gene TRBJ1-5; a weak D match, TRBD1 (6 bases). TRBV6-7 is classed as an ORF, of uncertain function. The CDR3 covers 14 residues. The ends were cut back, 11 bases at V and 7 bases at J, with 21 bases in the middle.

The V gene is TRBV7-2, the J gene TRBJ1-6; D perhaps matches TRBD1 (6 bases). Looked up from germline, CDR1 is SGHTA and CDR2 is FQGNSA. The CDR3 consists of 14 residues. Trimming removed 5 bases from V and 10 bases from J, with 15 bases in between. CDR3 region: CASSPRDTESPLHF. CDR3 coding DNA: TGTGCCAGCAGCCCCCGGGACACTGAGTCACCCCTCCACTTT. The variable domain in full, completed from reference TRBV7-2 and TRBJ1-6, reads GAGVSQSPSNKVTEKGKDVELRCDPISGHTALYWYRQSLGQGLEFLIYFQGNSAPDKSGLPSDRFSAERTGGSVSTLTIQRTQQEDSAVYLCASSPRDTESPLHFGNGTRLTVT.

The rearrangement joins TRBV28 to TRBJ1-6; D possibly corresponds to TRBD1 (6 bases). The CDR3 loop spans 15 amino acids. CDR1 and CDR2 from the germline V gene are MDHEN and SYDVKM. The ends were cut back, 8 bases at V and 6 bases at J, with 17 bases in the middle. For the CDR3, the DNA is TGTGCCAGCGGAAATTCCAGGGGTAGTAATTCACCCCTCCACTTT. This gives the protein CASGNSRGSNSPLHF.

The rearrangement joins TRBV2 to TRBJ1-1; the D gene is possibly TRBD1 (5 bases). The V gene lost 3 bases and the J gene lost 3 bases, with 11 bases spanning the gap. The CDR3 sequence is 14 residues long. The germline CDR1 and CDR2 sequences are SNHLY and FYNNEI. CDR3 loop: CASSDRASDTEAFF. CDR3 coding DNA: TGTGCCAGCAGTGACAGGGCATCGGACACTGAAGCTTTCTTT. Drawing the rest from reference TRBV2 and TRBJ1-1, the complete variable domain is EPEVTQTPSHQVTQMGQEVILRCVPISNHLYFYWYRQILGQKVEFLVSFYNNEISEKSEIFDDQFSVERPDGSNFTLKIRSTKLEDSAMYFCASSDRASDTEAFFGQGTRLTVV.

With regard to this clone: The same CDR3 can be traced to other DNA sequences in this sample. CDR3 region: CASSLTGGSTEAFF. DNA for the CDR3: TGTGCCAGCAGTTTGACGGGGGGTTCCACTGAAGCTTTCTTT. The V call is TRBV28, the J call TRBJ1-1; weak D call: TRBD1 (5 bases). Trimming pared 3 bases from V and 4 bases from J, leaving 12 bases between. This CDR3 spans 14 amino acids. The germline CDR1 and CDR2 sequences are MDHEN and SYDVKM.

This clone was counted a few times. The rearrangement joins TRBV4-1 to TRBJ1-3, with 9 bases identical to TRBD1. This CDR3 is 13 amino acids long. Germline trimming cut 6 bases from V and 8 bases from J; bases unmatched to any gene: 5. The germline V gene encodes CDR1 MGHRA and CDR2 YSYEKL. In DNA form, the CDR3 reads TGCGCCAGCAGTTGGGACAGGGCGGACACCATATATTTT. Translating it yields CASSWDRADTIYF.

The chain combines TRBV6-5 with TRBJ1-4; 7 positions match TRBD1. V lost 2 bases to trimming and J lost 6 bases; unmatched junction nucleotides: 3. The CDR3 is made up of 14 amino acids. Germline V gene sequence: CDR1 MNHEY, CDR2 SVGAGI. In DNA, the CDR3 is TGTGCCAGCAGTTACGACAGGGAGGATGAAAAACTGTTTTTT. The encoded protein is CASSYDREDEKLFF.

This chain uses TRBV6-5 with TRBJ2-3; D is possibly TRBD2 (7 bases). In germline, CDR1 is MNHEY, CDR2 SVGAGI. The CDR3 spans 15 residues. Trimming pared 7 bases from V and 5 bases from J, leaving 19 bases between. CDR3 in amino acids: CASTTGAGVLDTQYF. The CDR3 nucleotides read TGTGCCAGCACAACGGGGGCGGGAGTTCTAGATACGCAGTATTTT.